The TCR beta chain under discussion was sequenced for a study of neurological immune-mediated disorders (dated by TCRdb to the late 2010s). With regard to the full study: Of the approximately 34 multiple sclerosis patients, around 31 had relapsing-remitting MS and 3 had secondary progressive MS. The cohort included some 66 subjects: about 15 with HAM/TSP, approximately 34 with multiple sclerosis, and 20 healthy controls. The roughly 110 TCR-beta libraries covered PBMC samples along with longitudinal samples, technical triplicates, and paired sorted CD4+ and CD8+ T-cell subsets. Peripheral blood TCR-beta repertoires from HTLV-I-associated myelopathy (HAM/TSP) patients, multiple sclerosis patients and healthy controls were compared by UMI-based sequencing.

Unsorted PBMC libraries were generated from 2 million PBMCs stored in RNAlater at -80 °C until RNA extraction. Multiple sclerosis patients were enrolled in a US clinical protocol evaluating disease progression by magnetic resonance imaging. Peripheral blood underwent Ficoll-Hypaque density gradient centrifugation to isolate PBMCs, which were then cryopreserved in liquid nitrogen. cDNA was synthesized by template-switch 5'RACE using a primer with a 10-nucleotide random unique molecular identifier that tagged each TCR transcript. Over 200 million TCR-beta sequences, covering 15-18 subjects, were produced in each sequencing run. The RNeasy kit was used to extract total RNA. Using the KAPA Real-time Library Amplification kit, TCR-beta VDJ regions were amplified with primers for the TCR constant region and the 5'RACE anchor. A first PCR added sample indexes and Illumina adaptors, and a second PCR then raised library yield. After Ampure bead purification, the TCR product of roughly 650 bp was size-selected on a 2% E-gel SizeSelection system. Before pooling, library quality was assessed on a Bioanalyzer, concentration was determined with Qubit, and library quantification was performed with the Kapa Library Quantification kit. Libraries were sequenced paired-end 2 x 150 bp on an Illumina HiSeq 2500. To increase sequence diversity, about 25-31% phiX was spiked into each library pool. Regarding the original processing steps: Quality-filtered reads were processed with the UMI-based MiGEC pipeline, and over 80% of raw TCR sequences were removed by the MiGEC pipeline during error correction. IMGT germline references were used for alignment of VDJ genes, and clonotypes were defined by a unique CDR3 amino acid sequence together with V-J genes. Clonal expansion, Shannon diversity, and CDR3 relatedness (CalcPairwiseDistances, ClusterSamples) were evaluated with VDJtools, and phylogenetic trees were built with CLCbio workbench. A clone was classed as expanded if it had 8 or more unique UMIs, a cutoff based on coefficient-of-variation modelling across technical triplicates. TCRdb reprocessing: public reads trimmed at Q25 with fastp, clones called with MiXCR, in-frame beta chains kept. Each record represents a unique CDR3 protein, reported with the most common genes and DNA among its rows. The V and J calls were determined by TCRdb, not by the authors. Within this sample are approximately 59,000 distinct CDR3 sequences, with around 5% of them counted one time only. 5.6% of the sample is in the top ten clones.

General conclusions and limits of the study: In a phylogenetic analysis, the repertoires of 18 out of 34 MS patients fell into a single cluster of related CDR3 sequences, pointing to a possible signature at the repertoire level. The highest TCR clonal expansion was observed in HAM/TSP patients, whereas the lowest was observed in MS patients, even when compared with healthy controls. The MS cluster showed no association with clinical or MRI features, and the authors stated that larger cohorts are needed. No identical CDR3 amino acid sequences were shared among expanded clones across subjects, suggesting private TCR-beta repertoires in all groups.

This clonotype was recorded at least ten times. Its antigen remains undetermined. No base quality values were provided; no much bigger clone lies one nucleotide off. The sequence derives from a human donor with multiple sclerosis. The donor label of this sample is uncertain. The material sequenced was PBMCs.

Here the CDR3 is given as CAWSVLGASRLEQYF. The nucleotides are TGTGCCTGGAGTGTACTTGGGGCCAGCCGGCTCGAGCAGTACTTC. The chain employs TRBV30 and TRBJ2-7; TRBD1 is a weak D gene call, 5 bases matching. Including the terminal cysteine and phenylalanine, the CDR3 comprises 15 residues. CDR3 DNA only is kept here, 45 bases in frame from base 1. The germline ends are 18 bases apart after V is trimmed by 0 bases and J by 6 bases. Reading the germline V gene (reference sequence) gives CDR1 GTSNPN and CDR2 SVGIG.